Detailed here is one TCR beta chain. The antigen remains unidentified. The time point denotes: baseline, week 1 (first vaccination visit). Indicated treatment: pre-vaccination baseline after standard-of-care therapy. Donors had new WHO grade 3 or 4 IDH1-mutant, ATRX-lost astrocytomas. This sample was taken from a study of a mutant IDH1 vaccine in newly diagnosed glioma. Study summary: The therapy given earlier, which was standard therapy, consisted of radiotherapy, temozolomide, or both, and most of the patients received both. The study, taken as a whole, reports: Patients showed vaccine-induced immune responses at a rate of roughly 93%.

Sequencing was performed with immunoSEQ multiplex PCR; in TCRdb, only in-frame clones are kept and a portion is missing. The table lists roughly 84,000 clones, approximately 80% of them singletons, with about 5.2% in the top ten. The origin of this receptor is a man aged 40-49 years with glioma. Some clones in this sample may be carry-over from other donors' samples. The sample consisted of PBMCs, taken from a glioma patient treated with radiotherapy, temozolomide or both.

CDR3 region: CASSQSKGDYEQYF. Here the CDR3 DNA reads TGCGCCAGCAGCCAAAGTAAAGGGGACTACGAGCAGTACTTC. The rearrangement links TRBV4-1 to TRBJ2-7, with D possibly matching TRBD1 (5 bases). Trimming took off 2 bases at V and 3 bases at J, with 11 bases between the two ends. Per germline, CDR1 MGHRA and CDR2 YSYEKL. The CDR3 consists of 14 residues.